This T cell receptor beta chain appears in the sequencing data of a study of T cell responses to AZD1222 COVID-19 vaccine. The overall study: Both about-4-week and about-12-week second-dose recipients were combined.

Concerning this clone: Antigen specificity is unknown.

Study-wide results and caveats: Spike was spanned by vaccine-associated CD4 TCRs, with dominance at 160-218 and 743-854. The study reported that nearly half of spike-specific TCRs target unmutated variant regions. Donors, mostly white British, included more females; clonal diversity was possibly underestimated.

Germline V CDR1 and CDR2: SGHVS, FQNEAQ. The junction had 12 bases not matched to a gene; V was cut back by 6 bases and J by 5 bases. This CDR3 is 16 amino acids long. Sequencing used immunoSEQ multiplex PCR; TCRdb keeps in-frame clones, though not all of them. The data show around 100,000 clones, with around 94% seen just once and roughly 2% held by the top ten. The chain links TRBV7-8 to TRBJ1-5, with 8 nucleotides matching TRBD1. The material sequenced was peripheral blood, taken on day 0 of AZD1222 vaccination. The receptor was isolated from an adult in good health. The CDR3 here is CASSLLGQGPHQPQHF. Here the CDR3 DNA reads TGTGCCAGCAGTCTCCTCGGACAGGGCCCGCATCAGCCCCAGCATTTT.